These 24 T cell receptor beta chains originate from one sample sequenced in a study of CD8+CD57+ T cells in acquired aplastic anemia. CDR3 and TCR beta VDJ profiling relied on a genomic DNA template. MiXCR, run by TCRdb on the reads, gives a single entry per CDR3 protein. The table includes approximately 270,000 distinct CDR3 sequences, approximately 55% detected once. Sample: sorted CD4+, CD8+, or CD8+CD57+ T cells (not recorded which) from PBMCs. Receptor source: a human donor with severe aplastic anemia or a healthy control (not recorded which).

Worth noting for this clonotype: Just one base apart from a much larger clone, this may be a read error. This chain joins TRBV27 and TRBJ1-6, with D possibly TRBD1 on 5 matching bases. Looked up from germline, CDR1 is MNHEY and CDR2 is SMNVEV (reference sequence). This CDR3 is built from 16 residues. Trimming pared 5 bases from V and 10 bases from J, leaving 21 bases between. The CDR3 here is CASSKVGLRGLSPLHF. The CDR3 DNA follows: TGTGCCAGCAGTAAAGTAGGTCTTAGGGGCTTATCACCCCTCCACTTT.

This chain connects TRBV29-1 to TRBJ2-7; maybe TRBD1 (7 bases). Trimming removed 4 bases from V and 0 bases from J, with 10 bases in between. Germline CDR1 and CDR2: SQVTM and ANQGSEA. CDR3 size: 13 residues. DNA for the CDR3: TGCAGCGTTGGGCAGGGGGGCTCCTACGAGCAGTACTTC. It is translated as CSVGQGGSYEQYF.

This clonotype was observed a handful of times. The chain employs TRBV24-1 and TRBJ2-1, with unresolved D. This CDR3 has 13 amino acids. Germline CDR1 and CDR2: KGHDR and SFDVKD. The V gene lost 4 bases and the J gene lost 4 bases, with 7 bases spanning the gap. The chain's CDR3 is CATSDPGYNEQFF. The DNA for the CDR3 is TGTGCCACCAGTGACCCTGGATACAATGAGCAGTTCTTC.

CDR3 coding DNA: TGTGCCAGCAGTCCCGGGACTAGCTACAATGAGCAGTTCTTC. It translates to CASSPGTSYNEQFF. The chain carries TRBV12-3 or TRBV12-4 and TRBJ2-1, with 8 bases lining up with TRBD2. This CDR3 is built from 14 residues. Trimming took 5 bases from V and 3 from J; bases not matched to a gene: 3.

DNA for the CDR3: TGTGCCAGCAGTACCACGACAGGGCAGGGTGCAGATACGCAGTATTTT. Its translation: CASSTTTGQGADTQYF. The V call is TRBV25-1, the J call TRBJ2-3, with 7 bases lining up with TRBD1. The trim removed 5 bases at V and 4 bases at J, leaving 12 bases unmatched. CDR3 length: 16 residues. Germline values: CDR1 MGHDK, CDR2 SYGVNS.

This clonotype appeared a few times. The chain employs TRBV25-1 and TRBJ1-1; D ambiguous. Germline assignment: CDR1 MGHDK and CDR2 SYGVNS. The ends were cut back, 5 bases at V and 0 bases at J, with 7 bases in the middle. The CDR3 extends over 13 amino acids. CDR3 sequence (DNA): TGTGCCAGCAGTTCTAGGTTGAACACTGAAGCTTTCTTT. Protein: CASSSRLNTEAFF.

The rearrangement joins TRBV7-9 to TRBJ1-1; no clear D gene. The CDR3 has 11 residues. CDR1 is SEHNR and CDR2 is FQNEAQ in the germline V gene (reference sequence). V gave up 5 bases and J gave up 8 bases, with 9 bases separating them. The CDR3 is CASSPAIEAFF. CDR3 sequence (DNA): TGTGCCAGCAGCCCAGCCATCGAAGCTTTCTTT.

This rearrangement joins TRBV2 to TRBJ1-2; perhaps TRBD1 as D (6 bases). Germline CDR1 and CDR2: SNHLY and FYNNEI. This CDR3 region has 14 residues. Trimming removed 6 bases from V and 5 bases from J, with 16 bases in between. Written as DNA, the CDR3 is TGTGCCAGCAGCAAACGCAGGGGCCTATATGGCTACACCTTC. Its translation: CASSKRRGLYGYTF.

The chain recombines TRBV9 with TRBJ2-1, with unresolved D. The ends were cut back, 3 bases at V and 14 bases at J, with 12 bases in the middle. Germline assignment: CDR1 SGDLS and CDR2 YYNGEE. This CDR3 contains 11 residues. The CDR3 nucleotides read TGTGCCAGCAGCGGTAGTGGGGTTAAGTTCTTC. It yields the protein CASSGSGVKFF. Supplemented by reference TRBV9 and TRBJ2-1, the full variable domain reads DSGVTQTPKHLITATGQRVTLRCSPRSGDLSVYWYQQSLDQGLQFLIQYYNGEERAKGNILERFSAQQFPDLHSELNLSSLELGDSALYFCASSGSGVKFFGPGTRLTVL.

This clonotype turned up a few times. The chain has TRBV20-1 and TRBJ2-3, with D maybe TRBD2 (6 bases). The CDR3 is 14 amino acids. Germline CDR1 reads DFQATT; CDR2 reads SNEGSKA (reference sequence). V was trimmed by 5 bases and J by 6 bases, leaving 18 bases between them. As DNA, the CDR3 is TGCAGTGCTGGGGACTGGCAAGCCGCGGATACGCAGTATTTT. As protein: CSAGDWQAADTQYF.

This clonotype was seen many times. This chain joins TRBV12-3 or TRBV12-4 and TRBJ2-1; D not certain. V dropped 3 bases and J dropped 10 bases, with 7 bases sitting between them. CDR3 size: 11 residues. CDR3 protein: CASSFVGEQFF. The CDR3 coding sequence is TGTGCCAGCAGTTTTGTGGGCGAGCAGTTCTTC.

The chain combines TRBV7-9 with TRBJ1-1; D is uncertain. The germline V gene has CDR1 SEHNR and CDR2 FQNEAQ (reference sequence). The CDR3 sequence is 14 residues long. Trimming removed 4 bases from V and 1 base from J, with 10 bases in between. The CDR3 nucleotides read TGTGCCAGCAGCTCGGACGGCCGGAACACTGAAGCTTTCTTT. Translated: CASSSDGRNTEAFF.

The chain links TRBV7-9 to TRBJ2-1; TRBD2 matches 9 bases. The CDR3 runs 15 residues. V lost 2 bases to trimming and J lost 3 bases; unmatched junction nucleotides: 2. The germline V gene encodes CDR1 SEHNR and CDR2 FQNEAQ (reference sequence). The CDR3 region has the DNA TGTGCCAGCAGCTTAAGCGGGGGGTTCTACAATGAGCAGTTCTTC. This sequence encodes CASSLSGGFYNEQFF.

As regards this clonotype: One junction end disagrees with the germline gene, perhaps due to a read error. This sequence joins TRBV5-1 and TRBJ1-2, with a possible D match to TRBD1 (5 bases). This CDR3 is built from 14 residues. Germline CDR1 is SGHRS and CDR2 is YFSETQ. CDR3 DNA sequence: TGCGCCAGCAGGGGCACCCCCGGGGACTATGGCTACATCTTC. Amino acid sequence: CASRGTPGDYGYIF. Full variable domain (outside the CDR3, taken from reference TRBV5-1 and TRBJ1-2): KAGVTQTPRYLIKTRGQQVTLSCSPISGHRSVSWYQQTPGQGLQFLFEYFSETQRNKGNFPGRFSGRQFSNSRSEMNVSTLELGDSALYLCASRGTPGDYGYIFGSGTRLTVV.

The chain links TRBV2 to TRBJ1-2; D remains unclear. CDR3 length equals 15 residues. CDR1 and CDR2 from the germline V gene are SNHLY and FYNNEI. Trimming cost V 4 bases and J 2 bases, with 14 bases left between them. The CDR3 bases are TGTGCCAGCAGTGTAATAGTCGCGACAAACTATGGCTACACCTTC. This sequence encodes CASSVIVATNYGYTF.

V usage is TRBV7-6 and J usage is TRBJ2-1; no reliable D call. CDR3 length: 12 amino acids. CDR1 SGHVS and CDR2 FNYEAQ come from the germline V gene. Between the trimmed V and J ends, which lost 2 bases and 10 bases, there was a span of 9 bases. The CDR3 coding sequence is TGTGCCAGCAGCTTACTGGGCGCAGAGCAGTTCTTC. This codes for CASSLLGAEQFF.

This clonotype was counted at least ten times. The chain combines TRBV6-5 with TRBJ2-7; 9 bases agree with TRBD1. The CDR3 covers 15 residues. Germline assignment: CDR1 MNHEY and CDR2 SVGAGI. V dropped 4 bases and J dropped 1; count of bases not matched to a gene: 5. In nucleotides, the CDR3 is TGTGCCAGCAGTTCCGGACAGGGGCTATCCTACGAGCAGTACTTC. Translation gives CASSSGQGLSYEQYF.

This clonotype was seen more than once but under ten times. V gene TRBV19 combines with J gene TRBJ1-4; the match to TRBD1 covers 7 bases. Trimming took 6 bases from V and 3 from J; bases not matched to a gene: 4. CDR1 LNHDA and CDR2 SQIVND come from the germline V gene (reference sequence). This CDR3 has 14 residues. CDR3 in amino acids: CASRRQGANEKLFF. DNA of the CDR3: TGTGCCAGTAGGAGACAGGGAGCTAATGAAAAACTGTTTTTT.

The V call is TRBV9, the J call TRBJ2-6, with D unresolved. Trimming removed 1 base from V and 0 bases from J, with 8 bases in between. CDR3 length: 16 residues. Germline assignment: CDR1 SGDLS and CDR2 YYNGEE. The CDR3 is CASSVRAVSGANVLTF. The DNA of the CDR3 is TGTGCCAGCAGCGTAAGGGCGGTCTCTGGGGCCAACGTCCTGACTTTC.

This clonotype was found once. The chain's CDR3 is CASSDSPGENRNQPQHF. Written as DNA, the CDR3 is TGCGCCAGCAGTGACAGTCCGGGAGAGAATAGGAATCAGCCCCAGCATTTT. The rearrangement joins TRBV10-2 to TRBJ1-5; no clear D gene. Germline values: CDR1 WSHSY, CDR2 SAAADI. V was cut by 3 bases and J by 4 bases, with 19 bases left in between. This CDR3 spans 17 amino acids.

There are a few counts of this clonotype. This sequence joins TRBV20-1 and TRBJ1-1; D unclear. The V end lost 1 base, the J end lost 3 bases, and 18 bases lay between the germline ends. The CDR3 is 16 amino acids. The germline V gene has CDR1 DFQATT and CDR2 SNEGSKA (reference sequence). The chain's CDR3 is CSARGLGLRLDTEAFF. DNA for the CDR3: TGCAGTGCTAGAGGTTTAGGTTTGAGACTCGACACTGAAGCTTTCTTT.

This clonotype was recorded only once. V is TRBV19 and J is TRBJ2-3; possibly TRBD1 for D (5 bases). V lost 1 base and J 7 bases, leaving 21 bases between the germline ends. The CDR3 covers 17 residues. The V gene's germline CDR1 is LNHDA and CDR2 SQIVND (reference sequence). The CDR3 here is CASSIAPFGRVKNTQYF. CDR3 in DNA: TGTGCCAGTAGTATAGCCCCCTTCGGCAGGGTTAAAAATACGCAGTATTTT.

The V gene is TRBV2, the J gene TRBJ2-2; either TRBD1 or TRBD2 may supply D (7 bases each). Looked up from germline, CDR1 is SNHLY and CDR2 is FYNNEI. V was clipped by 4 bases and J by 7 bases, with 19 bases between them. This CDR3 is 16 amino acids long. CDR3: CASSVRSGAGGGELFF. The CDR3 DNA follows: TGTGCCAGCAGTGTACGCAGCGGGGCAGGGGGCGGGGAGCTGTTTTTT.

DNA for the CDR3: TGTGCCAGCAGTTTCGGGGGCGCAGGAAACACCTTC. It is translated as CASSFGGAGNTF. The gene calls are TRBV6-5 and TRBJ1-2, with TRBD1 as a possible D gene (6 bases). CDR1 MNHEY and CDR2 SVGAGI come from the germline V gene. Trimming took 4 bases from V and 12 from J, leaving 15 bases between them. The CDR3 sequence is 12 residues long.